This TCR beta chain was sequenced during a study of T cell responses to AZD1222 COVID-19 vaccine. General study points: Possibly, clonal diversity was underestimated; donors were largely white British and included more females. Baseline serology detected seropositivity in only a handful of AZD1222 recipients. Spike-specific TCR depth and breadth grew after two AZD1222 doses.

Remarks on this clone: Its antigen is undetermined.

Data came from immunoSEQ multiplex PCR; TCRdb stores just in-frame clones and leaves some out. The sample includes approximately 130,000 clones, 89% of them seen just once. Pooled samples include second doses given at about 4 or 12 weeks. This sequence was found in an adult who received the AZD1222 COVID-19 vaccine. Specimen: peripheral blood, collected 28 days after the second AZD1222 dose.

The CDR3 region has the DNA TGTGCCAGCAGCTCTAATGTGTTCGGCACCATATATTTT. Amino acids: CASSSNVFGTIYF. The rearrangement joins TRBV11-2 to TRBJ1-3; D is ambiguous. Trimming cost V 4 bases and J 9 bases, with 13 bases left between them. This CDR3 is built from 13 residues. CDR1 is SGHAT and CDR2 is FQNNGV in the germline V gene.